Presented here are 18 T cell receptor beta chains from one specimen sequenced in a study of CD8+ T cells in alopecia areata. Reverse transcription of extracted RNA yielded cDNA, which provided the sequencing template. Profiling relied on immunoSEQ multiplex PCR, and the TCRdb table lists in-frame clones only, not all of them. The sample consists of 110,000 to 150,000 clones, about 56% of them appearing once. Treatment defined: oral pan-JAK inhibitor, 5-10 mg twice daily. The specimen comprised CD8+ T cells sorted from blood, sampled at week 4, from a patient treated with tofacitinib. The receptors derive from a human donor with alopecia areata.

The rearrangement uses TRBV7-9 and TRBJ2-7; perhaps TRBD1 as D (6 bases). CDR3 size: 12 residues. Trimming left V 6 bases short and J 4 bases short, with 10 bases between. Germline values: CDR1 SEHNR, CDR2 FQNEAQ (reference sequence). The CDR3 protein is CASRGHSYEQYF. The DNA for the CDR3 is TGTGCCAGCAGGGGACACTCGTACGAGCAGTACTTC.

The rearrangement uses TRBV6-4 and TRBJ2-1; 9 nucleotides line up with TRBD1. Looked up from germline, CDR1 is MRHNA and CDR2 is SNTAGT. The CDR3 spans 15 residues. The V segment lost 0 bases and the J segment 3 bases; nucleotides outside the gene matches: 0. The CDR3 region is CASSDSTGGYNEQFF. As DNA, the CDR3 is TGTGCCAGCAGTGACTCGACAGGGGGCTACAATGAGCAGTTCTTC.

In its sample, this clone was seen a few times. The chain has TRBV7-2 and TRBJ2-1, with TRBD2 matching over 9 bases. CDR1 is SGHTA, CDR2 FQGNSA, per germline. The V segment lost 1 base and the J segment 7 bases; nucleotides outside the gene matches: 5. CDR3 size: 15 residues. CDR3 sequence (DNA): TGTGCCAGCAGCTTAGTGTCTAGCGGGGATAATGAGCAGTTCTTC. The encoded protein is CASSLVSSGDNEQFF.

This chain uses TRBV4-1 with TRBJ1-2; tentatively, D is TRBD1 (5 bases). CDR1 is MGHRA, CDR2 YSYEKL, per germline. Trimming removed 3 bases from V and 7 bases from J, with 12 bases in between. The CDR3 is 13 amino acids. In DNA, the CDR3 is TGCGCCAGCAGCCATCCTCGGGACGGTGGCTACACCTTC. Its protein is CASSHPRDGGYTF.

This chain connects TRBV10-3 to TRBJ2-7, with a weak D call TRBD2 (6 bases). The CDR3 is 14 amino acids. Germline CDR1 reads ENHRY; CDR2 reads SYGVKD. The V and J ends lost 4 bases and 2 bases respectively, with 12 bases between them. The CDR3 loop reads CAISGPGGAYEQYF. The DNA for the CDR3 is TGTGCCATCAGTGGGCCCGGGGGTGCCTACGAGCAGTACTTC.

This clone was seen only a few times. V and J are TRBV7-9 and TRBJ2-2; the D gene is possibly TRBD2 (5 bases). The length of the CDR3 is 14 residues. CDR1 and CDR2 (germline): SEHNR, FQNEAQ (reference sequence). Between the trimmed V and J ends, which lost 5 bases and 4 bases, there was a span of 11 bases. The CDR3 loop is CASSLGITTGELFF. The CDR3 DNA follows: TGTGCCAGCAGCCTCGGGATTACCACCGGGGAGCTGTTTTTT.

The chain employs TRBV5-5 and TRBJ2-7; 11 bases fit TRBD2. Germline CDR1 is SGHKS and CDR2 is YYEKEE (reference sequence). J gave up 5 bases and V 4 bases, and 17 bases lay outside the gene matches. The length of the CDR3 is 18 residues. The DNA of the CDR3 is TGTGCCAGCAGCCAAGGAACTAGCGGGGGCGCGAGGTGGGACGAGCAGTACTTC. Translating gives CASSQGTSGGARWDEQYF.

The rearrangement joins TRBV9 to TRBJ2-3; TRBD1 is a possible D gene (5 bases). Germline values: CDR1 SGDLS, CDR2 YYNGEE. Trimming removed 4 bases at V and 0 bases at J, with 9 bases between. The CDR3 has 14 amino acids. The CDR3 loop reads CASSPHRSTDTQYF. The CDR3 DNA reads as TGTGCCAGCAGCCCACACAGGAGCACAGATACGCAGTATTTT.

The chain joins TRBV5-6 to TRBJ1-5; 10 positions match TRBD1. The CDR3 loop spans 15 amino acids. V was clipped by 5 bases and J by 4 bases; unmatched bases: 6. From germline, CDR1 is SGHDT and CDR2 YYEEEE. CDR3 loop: CASSFGTGVNQPQHF. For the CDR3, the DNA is TGTGCCAGCAGTTTTGGGACAGGGGTAAATCAGCCCCAGCATTTT.

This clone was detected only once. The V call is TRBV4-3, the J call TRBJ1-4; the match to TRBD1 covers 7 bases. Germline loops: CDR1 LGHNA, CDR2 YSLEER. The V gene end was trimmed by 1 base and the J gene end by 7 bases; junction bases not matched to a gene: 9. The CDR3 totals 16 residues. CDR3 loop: CASSQGARGQREKLFF. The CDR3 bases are TGCGCCAGCAGCCAAGGGGCACGGGGACAGCGTGAAAAACTGTTTTTT.

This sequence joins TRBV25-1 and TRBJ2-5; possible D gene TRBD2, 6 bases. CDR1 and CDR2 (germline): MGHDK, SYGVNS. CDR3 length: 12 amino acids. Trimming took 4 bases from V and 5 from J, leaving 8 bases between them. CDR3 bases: TGTGCCAGCAGTGTTAGCGGCGAGACCCAGTACTTC. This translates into CASSVSGETQYF.

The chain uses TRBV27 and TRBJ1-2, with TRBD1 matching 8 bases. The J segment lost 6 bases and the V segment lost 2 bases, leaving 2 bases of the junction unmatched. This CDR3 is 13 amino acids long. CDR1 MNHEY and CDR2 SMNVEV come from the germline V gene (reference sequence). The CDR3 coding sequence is TGTGCCAGCAGTTTACAGGGGGCGGATGGCTACACCTTC. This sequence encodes CASSLQGADGYTF.

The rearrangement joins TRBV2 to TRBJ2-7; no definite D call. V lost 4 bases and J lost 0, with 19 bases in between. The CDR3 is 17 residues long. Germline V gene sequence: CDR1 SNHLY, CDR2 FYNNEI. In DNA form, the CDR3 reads TGTGCCAGCAGTGTTCTGCAGACTCAACCATTCTCCTACGAGCAGTACTTC. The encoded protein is CASSVLQTQPFSYEQYF.

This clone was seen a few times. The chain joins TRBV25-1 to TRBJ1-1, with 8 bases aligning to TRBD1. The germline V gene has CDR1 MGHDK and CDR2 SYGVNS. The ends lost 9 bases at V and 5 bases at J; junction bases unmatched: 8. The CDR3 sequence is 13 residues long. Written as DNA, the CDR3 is TGTGCCAGTATCGACAGGGGCGATACTGAAGCTTTCTTT. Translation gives CASIDRGDTEAFF.

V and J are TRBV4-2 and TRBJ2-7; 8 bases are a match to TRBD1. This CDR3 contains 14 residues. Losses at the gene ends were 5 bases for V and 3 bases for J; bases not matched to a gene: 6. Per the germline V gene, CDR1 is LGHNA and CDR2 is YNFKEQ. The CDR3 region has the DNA TGTGCCAGCAGCGCCCACGGACAGGGCTACGAGCAGTACTTC. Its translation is CASSAHGQGYEQYF.

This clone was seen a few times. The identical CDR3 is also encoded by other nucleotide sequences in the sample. Here the CDR3 DNA reads TGTGCCAGCAGTTACTCTATTGACTATGGCTACACCTTC. It is translated as CASSYSIDYGYTF. The chain couples TRBV6-5 to TRBJ1-2; no firm D call. The CDR3 sequence is 13 residues long. Germline CDR1 MNHEY, CDR2 SVGAGI. The germline V and J ends were trimmed by 0 bases and 3 bases, with 5 bases remaining between them.

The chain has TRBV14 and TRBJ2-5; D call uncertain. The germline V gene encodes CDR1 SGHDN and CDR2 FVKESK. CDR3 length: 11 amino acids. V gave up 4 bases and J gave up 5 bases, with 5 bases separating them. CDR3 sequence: CASSLGETQYF. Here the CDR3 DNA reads TGTGCCAGCAGCCTGGGGGAGACCCAGTACTTC. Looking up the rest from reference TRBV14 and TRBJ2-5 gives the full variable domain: EAGVTQFPSHSVIEKGQTVTLRCDPISGHDNLYWYRRVMGKEIKFLLHFVKESKQDESGMPNNRFLAERTGGTYSTLKVQPAELEDSGVYFCASSLGETQYFGPGTRLLVL.

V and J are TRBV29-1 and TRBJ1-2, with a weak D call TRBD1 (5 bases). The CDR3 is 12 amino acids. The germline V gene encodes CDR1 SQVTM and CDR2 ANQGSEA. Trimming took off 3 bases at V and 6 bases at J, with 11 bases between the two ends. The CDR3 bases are TGCAGCGTTGACGACCCAGGGAATGGCTACACCTTC. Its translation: CSVDDPGNGYTF. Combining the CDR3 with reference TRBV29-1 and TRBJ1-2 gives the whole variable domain SAVISQKPSRDICQRGTSLTIQCQVDSQVTMMFWYRQQPGQSLTLIATANQGSEATYESGFVIDKFPISRPNLTFSTLTVSNMSPEDSSIYLCSVDDPGNGYTFGSGTRLTVV.